The rows below give T cell receptor beta chains drawn from one sample of a study of cytomegalovirus exposure and HLA in healthy donors. The table came from immunoSEQ multiplex PCR; TCRdb's copy has only in-frame clones and leaves some out. The repertoire has around 140,000 clones, around nine tenths of them found once; the top ten carry 4.5% to 6.5%. The sample was PBMCs. These receptors came from a woman under 40 in good health and CMV-seronegative. Both conserved end residues are part of each CDR3. The D gene is left open where the match is weak. Clone size is stated in some rows and not others, as once, few, many or a class when expanded.

V: TRBV5-5; size: .; D: TRBD1; J: TRBJ2-7; CDR3: CASSSGQGYEQYF; DNA: TGTGCCAGCAGCTCAGGACAGGGGTACGAGCAGTACTTC
V: TRBV7-3; size: .; D: .; J: TRBJ2-3; CDR3: CASSFSGTDTQYF; DNA: TGTGCCAGCAGCTTTTCGGGCACAGATACGCAGTATTTT
V: TRBV10-3; size: .; D: .; J: TRBJ2-3; CDR3: CAISERGSASDTQYF; DNA: TGTGCCATCAGTGAGCGGGGATCGGCCTCAGATACGCAGTATTTT
V: TRBV4-1; size: .; D: .; J: TRBJ2-3; CDR3: CASSLAGASPDTQYF; DNA: TGCGCCAGCAGCCTTGCGGGGGCCTCTCCAGATACGCAGTATTTT
V: TRBV7-2; size: .; D: TRBD2; J: TRBJ2-5; CDR3: CASSPRLAGGRETQYF; DNA: TGTGCCAGCAGCCCACGACTAGCGGGGGGGCGTGAGACCCAGTACTTC
V: TRBV7-8; size: .; D: TRBD2; J: TRBJ2-2; CDR3: CASSETSGGIGELFF; DNA: TGTGCCAGCAGCGAGACTAGCGGGGGGATCGGGGAGCTGTTTTTT
V: TRBV28; size: .; D: .; J: TRBJ1-2; CDR3: CASSLGGTGYGYTF; DNA: TGTGCCAGCAGTTTAGGAGGGACGGGCTATGGCTACACCTTC
V: TRBV6-5; size: .; D: TRBD1; J: TRBJ1-2; CDR3: CASSYGTGGTNYGYTF; DNA: TGTGCCAGCAGTTACGGGACAGGGGGTACGAACTATGGCTACACCTTC
V: TRBV20-1; size: few; D: .; J: TRBJ2-3; CDR3: CSATFDTQYF; DNA: TGCAGTGCTACTTTCGATACGCAGTATTTT
V: TRBV30; size: .; D: .; J: TRBJ1-2; CDR3: CAWSVLWASGYTF; DNA: TGTGCCTGGAGTGTACTGTGGGCCAGCGGCTACACCTTC
V: TRBV9; size: once; D: TRBD1; J: TRBJ1-2; CDR3: CASSPGGGISYGYTF; DNA: TGTGCCAGCAGCCCAGGGGGCGGAATCTCCTATGGCTACACCTTC
V: TRBV4-3; size: .; D: TRBD2; J: TRBJ2-7; CDR3: CASSSRLAGNNEQYF; DNA: TGCGCCAGCAGTAGCCGACTAGCGGGGAATAACGAGCAGTACTTC
V: TRBV28; size: .; D: .; J: TRBJ2-5; CDR3: CASSPTGLPRKETQYF; DNA: TGTGCCAGCAGTCCGACAGGTCTCCCCCGAAAAGAGACCCAGTACTTC
V: TRBV7-2; size: few; D: .; J: TRBJ2-1; CDR3: CASSASSDYNEQFF; DNA: TGTGCCAGCAGCGCGTCTAGCGACTACAATGAGCAGTTCTTC
V: TRBV7-2; size: once; D: TRBD1; J: TRBJ1-6; CDR3: CASREQGARNSPLHF; DNA: TGTGCCAGCAGAGAACAGGGGGCTCGGAATTCACCCCTCCACTTT
V: TRBV6-5; size: .; D: .; J: TRBJ1-2; CDR3: CASSYSGVGYTF; DNA: TGTGCCAGCAGTTACTCAGGGGTCGGCTACACCTTC
V: TRBV7-9; size: .; D: .; J: TRBJ2-2; CDR3: CASNPISRAEGPGELFF; DNA: TGTGCCAGCAACCCTATAAGTAGGGCGGAGGGCCCCGGGGAGCTGTTTTTT
V: TRBV5-4; size: .; D: TRBD1; J: TRBJ2-4; CDR3: CASSPGQGAKNIQYF; DNA: TGTGCCAGCAGTCCGGGACAGGGGGCCAAAAACATTCAGTACTTC
V: TRBV7-9; size: .; D: TRBD1; J: TRBJ2-5; CDR3: CASSSGQGNLETQYF; DNA: TGTGCCAGCAGCTCCGGACAGGGTAATTTGGAGACCCAGTACTTC
V: TRBV5-6; size: .; D: TRBD1; J: TRBJ1-6; CDR3: CASSTGQGYSPLHF; DNA: TGTGCCAGCAGCACGGGACAGGGATACTCACCCCTCCACTTT
V: TRBV28; size: .; D: .; J: TRBJ2-7; CDR3: CASSLGGTYEQYF; DNA: TGTGCCAGCAGTTTAGGAGGGACCTACGAGCAGTACTTC
V: TRBV7-9; size: .; D: .; J: TRBJ1-5; CDR3: CASSFESQPQHF; DNA: TGTGCCAGCAGCTTTGAGAGTCAGCCCCAGCATTTT
V: TRBV5-4; size: once; D: TRBD1; J: TRBJ1-2; CDR3: CASSIQGTYGYTF; DNA: TGTGCCAGCAGCATACAGGGGACCTATGGCTACACCTTC
V: TRBV28; size: .; D: .; J: TRBJ1-5; CDR3: CASSLAGYQPQHF; DNA: TGTGCCAGCAGTTTGGCAGGGTATCAGCCCCAGCATTTT
V: TRBV4-1; size: few; D: .; J: TRBJ1-5; CDR3: CASSQAVSQPQHF; DNA: TGCGCCAGCAGCCAAGCGGTGAGTCAGCCCCAGCATTTT
V: TRBV12-2; size: .; D: .; J: TRBJ2-1; CDR3: CASRLAHGECSYNEQFF; DNA: TGTGCAAGTCGCTTAGCGCACGGGGAGTGCTCCTACAATGAGCAGTTCTTC
V: TRBV2; size: .; D: .; J: TRBJ2-1; CDR3: CASSVPGGPYYNEQFF; DNA: TGTGCCAGCAGTGTTCCCGGGGGGCCATACTACAATGAGCAGTTCTTC
V: TRBV28; size: .; D: TRBD2; J: TRBJ2-5; CDR3: CATRLAIQETQYF; DNA: TGTGCCACCCGACTAGCGATTCAAGAGACCCAGTACTTC
V: TRBV12-2; size: .; D: .; J: TRBJ1-2; CDR3: CASRLGSEQGSDGYTF; DNA: TGTGCAAGTCGCTTAGGTAGCGAACAGGGGAGCGATGGCTACACCTTC
V: TRBV5-6; size: .; D: .; J: TRBJ2-7; CDR3: CASSTLLSGEQYF; DNA: TGTGCCAGCAGCACCTTACTGTCAGGTGAGCAGTACTTC
V: TRBV10-3; size: .; D: TRBD1; J: TRBJ1-2; CDR3: CAIRLQGAIPNYGYTF; DNA: TGTGCCATCAGGCTACAGGGGGCCATACCCAACTATGGCTACACCTTC
V: TRBV27; size: .; D: TRBD2; J: TRBJ2-1; CDR3: CASSSLAAYNEQFF; DNA: TGTGCCAGCAGTTCGCTAGCGGCGTACAATGAGCAGTTCTTC
V: TRBV7-9; size: .; D: TRBD1; J: TRBJ1-4; CDR3: CASSKGTGGNEKLFF; DNA: TGTGCCAGCAGCAAGGGGACAGGGGGAAATGAAAAACTGTTTTTT
V: TRBV18; size: .; D: TRBD1; J: TRBJ2-7; CDR3: CASSPQDRAYEQYF; DNA: TGTGCCAGCTCACCACAGGACAGGGCCTACGAGCAGTACTTC
V: TRBV28; size: .; D: TRBD2; J: TRBJ2-1; CDR3: CASKGTSGVNEQFF; DNA: TGTGCCAGCAAGGGGACTAGCGGGGTCAATGAGCAGTTCTTC
V: TRBV7-9; size: .; D: .; J: TRBJ2-7; CDR3: CASSPDSSYEQYF; DNA: TGTGCCAGCAGCCCGGACAGCTCCTACGAGCAGTACTTC
V: TRBV28; size: .; D: TRBD2; J: TRBJ2-7; CDR3: CASSLRRGDEQYF; DNA: TGTGCCAGCAGTTTACGGCGGGGGGACGAGCAGTACTTC
V: TRBV6-5; size: .; D: TRBD2; J: TRBJ2-1; CDR3: CASSYAASGSGEQFF; DNA: TGTGCCAGCAGTTACGCGGCTAGCGGGAGTGGGGAGCAGTTCTTC
V: TRBV7-8; size: once; D: .; J: TRBJ2-3; CDR3: CASSTNTDTQYF; DNA: TGTGCCAGCAGCACAAACACAGATACGCAGTATTTT
V: TRBV6-1; size: .; D: .; J: TRBJ1-5; CDR3: CASSGRWGLGQPQHF; DNA: TGTGCCAGCAGTGGGCGGTGGGGGCTCGGACAGCCCCAGCATTTT
V: TRBV7-9; size: .; D: TRBD2; J: TRBJ2-7; CDR3: CASSAFWRGSSYEQYF; DNA: TGTGCCAGCAGCGCCTTCTGGCGGGGGAGCTCCTACGAGCAGTACTTC
V: TRBV7-8; size: .; D: .; J: TRBJ1-5; CDR3: CASSLSGRGNQPQHF; DNA: TGTGCCAGCAGCTTATCGGGAAGGGGGAATCAGCCCCAGCATTTT
V: TRBV30; size: .; D: TRBD1; J: TRBJ1-2; CDR3: CAWTRTGHGYTF; DNA: TGTGCCTGGACTCGGACAGGGCATGGCTACACCTTC
V: TRBV19; size: .; D: TRBD1; J: TRBJ2-2; CDR3: CASSITGGYTGELFF; DNA: TGTGCCAGTAGTATTACAGGGGGCTACACCGGGGAGCTGTTTTTT
V: TRBV15; size: .; D: .; J: TRBJ2-3; CDR3: CATSRGRTIRNTDTQYF; DNA: TGTGCCACCAGCAGAGGACGGACTATTAGAAACACAGATACGCAGTATTTT
V: TRBV10-3; size: .; D: TRBD1; J: TRBJ2-7; CDR3: CAISLRRQGVYEQYF; DNA: TGTGCCATCAGTCTCCGACGACAGGGGGTCTACGAGCAGTACTTC
V: TRBV19; size: .; D: .; J: TRBJ2-2; CDR3: CASSIASRGTGELFF; DNA: TGTGCCAGTAGTATTGCAAGCAGGGGCACCGGGGAGCTGTTTTTT
V: TRBV2; size: .; D: .; J: TRBJ2-3; CDR3: CASSAPGNTDTQYF; DNA: TGTGCCAGCAGTGCCCCGGGAAACACAGATACGCAGTATTTT
V: TRBV9; size: .; D: .; J: TRBJ1-2; CDR3: CASSARSYGYTF; DNA: TGTGCCAGCAGCGCTCGGTCCTATGGCTACACCTTC
V: TRBV14; size: .; D: .; J: TRBJ1-1; CDR3: CASSQRVSFALNTEAFF; DNA: TGTGCCAGCAGCCAGCGGGTATCATTTGCCCTGAACACTGAAGCTTTCTTT
V: TRBV7-6; size: .; D: TRBD1; J: TRBJ1-5; CDR3: CASSAGGYSNQPQHF; DNA: TGTGCCAGCAGTGCAGGGGGTTATAGCAATCAGCCCCAGCATTTT
V: TRBV10-3; size: .; D: .; J: TRBJ1-4; CDR3: CAISEFRGGGSHEKLFF; DNA: TGTGCCATCAGTGAGTTCCGGGGGGGAGGCTCTCATGAAAAACTGTTTTTT